One sample yielded the 16 T cell receptor beta chains listed below, sequenced in a study of blood T cell repertoires in COVID-19. Only in-frame clones appear in the TCRdb table, and some are missing; sequencing was by immunoSEQ multiplex PCR. The sample has over 130,000 clones, 80% to 90% seen once. The sequenced sample consisted of peripheral blood. The receptors shown here come from a man aged 65 to 85 with acute or convalescent COVID-19.

V usage is TRBV9 and J usage is TRBJ2-2; a possible D gene is TRBD2 (6 bases). V was pared by 6 bases and J by 0 bases, with 12 bases between. The V gene's germline CDR1 is SGDLS and CDR2 YYNGEE. This CDR3 is built from 15 residues. The CDR3 sequence: CASNSDYPNTGELFF. CDR3 DNA: TGTGCCAGCAACTCGGACTACCCGAACACCGGGGAGCTGTTTTTT.

The chain links TRBV27 to TRBJ1-5; D is perhaps TRBD1 (5 bases). Trimming stripped 7 bases from V and 1 base from J, with 14 bases between. This CDR3 is 15 amino acids long. The germline gives CDR1 MNHEY, CDR2 SMNVEV (reference sequence). CDR3 nucleotides: TGTGCCAGCAAGGTGTCGCGACAGAGCAATCAGCCCCAGCATTTT. Translated, it gives CASKVSRQSNQPQHF.

The chain joins TRBV5-1 to TRBJ1-4; no firm D call. With 2 bases removed from V and 6 bases from J, the gap between germline ends came to 11 bases. CDR1 is SGHRS, CDR2 YFSETQ, per germline. This CDR3 has 14 amino acids. The CDR3 is CASSFAGGDEKLFF. The CDR3 nucleotides are TGCGCCAGCAGCTTTGCGGGTGGGGATGAAAAACTGTTTTTT.

The chain links TRBV6-4 to TRBJ2-1, with 9 bases aligning to TRBD2. The trim removed 2 bases at V and 7 bases at J, leaving 6 bases unmatched. Looked up from germline, CDR1 is MRHNA and CDR2 is SNTAGT. This CDR3 region has 15 residues. The CDR3, as DNA: TGTGCCAGCAGTGACGGGCTAGCGGGAAGAAATGAGCAGTTCTTC. Translation: CASSDGLAGRNEQFF.

The J gene is TRBJ2-7, the V gene TRBV6-2 or TRBV6-3, with 7 bases fitting TRBD1. CDR1 MNHEY and CDR2 SVGEGT come from the germline V gene. V dropped 6 bases and J dropped 0; count of bases not matched to a gene: 11. This CDR3 is 16 amino acids long. The CDR3 is CASSRLGQRLSYEQYF. The CDR3 DNA reads TGTGCCAGCAGCAGGCTGGGACAGCGCCTCTCCTACGAGCAGTACTTC.

This sequence joins TRBV28 and TRBJ1-1; 8 bases align to TRBD1. Trimming removed 5 bases from V and 5 bases from J; junction bases left unmatched: 7. Germline V gives CDR1 MDHEN, CDR2 SYDVKM. This CDR3 contains 14 residues. The CDR3 sequence: CASSDQGAGTEAFF. Written as DNA, the CDR3 is TGTGCCAGCAGTGACCAGGGGGCAGGAACTGAAGCTTTCTTT.

J is TRBJ1-5 and V is TRBV19; D might be TRBD1 (6 bases). The CDR3 has 16 amino acids. The ends were cut back, 7 bases at V and 2 bases at J, with 18 bases in the middle. Germline CDR1 LNHDA, CDR2 SQIVND (reference sequence). The CDR3 DNA is TGTGCCAGTACCCGATCCAGGGGTAGCGGCAATCAGCCCCAGCATTTT. This sequence encodes CASTRSRGSGNQPQHF.

In DNA, the CDR3 is TGTGCCAGCAGCGTAGAGGGGACTAATGAAAAACTGTTTTTT. It encodes CASSVEGTNEKLFF. The chain couples TRBV9 to TRBJ1-4; possibly TRBD1 for D (5 bases). V dropped 0 bases and J dropped 2 bases, with 5 bases sitting between them. This CDR3 has 14 residues. Germline V gene sequence: CDR1 SGDLS, CDR2 YYNGEE.

This clone has just a few counts. The CDR3, as DNA: TGTGCCAGCAGTTACAGGGGTTGGTCCTACGAGCAGTACTTC. Translating it yields CASSYRGWSYEQYF. The chain is built from TRBV28 and TRBJ2-7; 7 bases line up with TRBD1. From germline, CDR1 is MDHEN and CDR2 SYDVKM. The CDR3 has 14 amino acids. The V gene end was trimmed by 4 bases and the J gene end by 1 base; junction bases not matched to a gene: 4.

V and J are TRBV28 and TRBJ2-3, with 14 bases matching TRBD2. This CDR3 contains 22 residues. CDR1 and CDR2 from the germline V gene are MDHEN and SYDVKM. Trimming cost V 6 bases and J 5 bases; bases outside gene matches: 25. CDR3 nucleotides: TGTGCCAGCAGCCTCCCCCCCTACAGTTTAGGGGGACTAGCGGGAGTGCGAGATACGCAGTATTTT. Residues: CASSLPPYSLGGLAGVRDTQYF.

The CDR3 sequence: CASSLVGAGADTQYF. CDR3 nucleotides: TGCGCCAGCAGCTTGGTCGGGGCAGGGGCAGATACGCAGTATTTT. The rearrangement links TRBV5-1 to TRBJ2-3; perhaps TRBD1 as D (6 bases). From germline, CDR1 is SGHRS and CDR2 YFSETQ. The CDR3 spans 15 residues. The V and J ends lost 0 bases and 4 bases respectively, with 12 bases between them.

V gene TRBV5-4 combines with J gene TRBJ1-4, with TRBD1 identical over 7 bases. CDR3 size: 15 residues. Per the germline V gene, CDR1 is SGHNT and CDR2 is YYREEE (reference sequence). Losses at the gene ends were 1 base for V and 8 bases for J; bases not matched to a gene: 8. This chain's CDR3 is CASSLSGGPGEKLFF. CDR3 in DNA: TGTGCCAGCAGCTTGTCAGGGGGACCTGGGGAAAAACTGTTTTTT.

This clone was picked up a small number of times. J is TRBJ2-5 and V is TRBV9, with a weak D call TRBD2 (6 bases). The CDR3 covers 15 residues. V shed 0 bases and J shed 1 base, with 10 bases lying between them. Germline CDR1 is SGDLS and CDR2 is YYNGEE. The CDR3 region is CASSVGGLPQETQYF. The CDR3 coding sequence is TGTGCCAGCAGCGTAGGGGGACTCCCCCAAGAGACCCAGTACTTC.

This clone occurred a few times. V usage is TRBV9 and J usage is TRBJ2-3, with D perhaps matching TRBD2 (5 bases). Germline CDR1 reads SGDLS; CDR2 reads YYNGEE. The CDR3 spans 15 residues. V gave up 0 bases and J gave up 1 base, with 9 bases separating them. The CDR3 protein is CASSVDGSGTDTQYF. CDR3 DNA sequence: TGTGCCAGCAGCGTAGATGGTAGCGGCACAGATACGCAGTATTTT.

The rearrangement links TRBV7-3 to TRBJ2-2; D remains unclear. The CDR3 spans 18 residues. V lost 3 bases, J lost 0 bases, and 17 bases lay in between. CDR1 is SGHTA, CDR2 FQGTGA, per germline. The CDR3 DNA sequence: TGTGCCAGCAGCTTTTACCCCTACTCAAACGCGAACACCGGGGAGCTGTTTTTT. This gives the protein CASSFYPYSNANTGELFF.

This sequence joins TRBV5-1 and TRBJ2-1; D remains unclear. Trimming shortened V by 0 bases and J by 5 bases, and 3 bases separated the two germline ends. Germline V gene sequence: CDR1 SGHRS, CDR2 YFSETQ. This CDR3 is built from 12 residues. CDR3 residues: CASSLADNEQFF. The CDR3 nucleotides read TGCGCCAGCAGCTTGGCGGACAATGAGCAGTTCTTC. The full variable domain, its missing parts supplied by reference TRBV5-1 and TRBJ2-1, is KAGVTQTPRYLIKTRGQQVTLSCSPISGHRSVSWYQQTPGQGLQFLFEYFSETQRNKGNFPGRFSGRQFSNSRSEMNVSTLELGDSALYLCASSLADNEQFFGPGTRLTVL.